One and the same sample provided the 8 T cell receptor beta chains below, sequenced in a study of blood T cell repertoires in COVID-19. Measured with immunoSEQ multiplex PCR; TCRdb has only the in-frame clones, and not every one. The data show roughly 55,000 clones, around 77% seen once. The sequenced sample consisted of peripheral blood. The receptors shown here come from a man between 60 and 75 years old with acute or convalescent COVID-19.

This clone came up once. The genes are TRBV6-5 and TRBJ1-1; D possibly corresponds to TRBD1 (5 bases). The germline CDR1 and CDR2 sequences are MNHEY and SVGAGI. This CDR3 is 15 amino acids long. V was trimmed by 2 bases and J by 0 bases, leaving 10 bases between them. The CDR3 bases are TGTGCCAGCAGTTACAAGCAGGGATTGAACACTGAAGCTTTCTTT. Protein: CASSYKQGLNTEAFF.

The chain employs TRBV18 and TRBJ2-1; D gene uncertain. The germline gives CDR1 KGHSH, CDR2 LQKENI. With 3 bases removed from V and 4 bases from J, the gap between germline ends came to 7 bases. This CDR3 region has 13 residues. CDR3 nucleotide sequence: TGTGCCAGCTCACCCCAGAAATACAATGAGCAGTTCTTC. Translated, it gives CASSPQKYNEQFF.

The chain combines TRBV6-5 with TRBJ1-1; the D gene is possibly TRBD1 (6 bases). The V gene lost 8 bases and the J gene lost 2 bases, with 18 bases spanning the gap. The CDR3 sequence is 15 residues long. CDR1 is MNHEY and CDR2 is SVGAGI in the germline V gene. The DNA for the CDR3 is TGTGCCAGCTTTTCCCGGGACACTTTTAACACTGAAGCTTTCTTT. It translates to CASFSRDTFNTEAFF.

The J gene is TRBJ1-2, the V gene TRBV7-2, with D possibly matching TRBD1 (6 bases). This CDR3 has 15 amino acids. V was clipped by 5 bases and J by 8 bases, with 21 bases between them. Germline V CDR1 and CDR2: SGHTA, FQGNSA. Written as DNA, the CDR3 is TGTGCCAGCAGCCCCTATGACAGGACCTCTAGGGGCTACACCTTC. Protein sequence: CASSPYDRTSRGYTF.

The gene calls are TRBV4-1 and TRBJ1-2, with TRBD1 matching over 11 bases. The germline gives CDR1 MGHRA, CDR2 YSYEKL. The CDR3 has 15 residues. Losses at the gene ends were 2 bases for V and 6 bases for J; bases not matched to a gene: 5. The chain's CDR3 is CASSQKDRGLDGYTF. CDR3 coding DNA: TGCGCCAGCAGCCAAAAGGACAGGGGGCTAGATGGCTACACCTTC.

The rearrangement links TRBV19 to TRBJ2-5; D is possibly TRBD1 (6 bases). V was trimmed by 7 bases and J by 0 bases, leaving 15 bases between them. CDR3 length: 15 amino acids. The germline gives CDR1 LNHDA, CDR2 SQIVND (reference sequence). The chain's CDR3 is CASTSGQPYQETQYF. The CDR3 region has the DNA TGTGCCAGTACCTCGGGACAACCGTACCAAGAGACCCAGTACTTC.

The chain is built from TRBV24-1 and TRBJ2-7; TRBD2 is a possible D gene (5 bases). CDR1 is KGHDR and CDR2 is SFDVKD in the germline V gene. V was shortened by 0 bases and J by 9 bases, with 17 bases between the two germline ends. The CDR3 spans 15 residues. This CDR3 reads CATSDLEGKASGQYF. The CDR3 DNA sequence: TGTGCCACCAGTGATTTGGAGGGTAAAGCTTCCGGGCAGTACTTC.

This clone was observed a single time. The rearrangement uses TRBV24-1 and TRBJ1-5, with D unresolved. The V gene lost 6 bases and the J gene lost 6 bases, with 14 bases spanning the gap. The CDR3 loop spans 14 amino acids. Germline-derived CDR1 and CDR2 are KGHDR and SFDVKD. CDR3 amino acids: CATSFGADGQPQHF. The CDR3 nucleotides are TGTGCCACCAGTTTTGGAGCGGACGGTCAGCCCCAGCATTTT.